The 18 T cell receptor beta chains listed next were all sequenced from one sample in a study of T cells in Graves' hyperthyroidism and ophthalmopathy (dated by TCRdb to between 2017 and 2020). The library was produced with multiplex PCR. The listed sequencing device is Illumina HiSeq 2000. Amplification of TCR beta CDR3 regions was carried out from RNA transcripts. The TCR CDR3 was subjected to a first round of RT-PCR using the HTBI primer set and the Qiagen OneStep RT-PCR kit. TCRdb reprocessed the public reads (quality trimming at Q25 with fastp, clone calling with MiXCR) and kept in-frame beta chains. Each entry merges the rows of one CDR3 protein and shows their most common DNA and genes. Within this sample are 300,000 to 450,000 distinct CDR3 sequences, with about 15% of them counted one time only. The ten most abundant clones make up more than 9.5% of the sample. The sample consisted of blood. These receptors were obtained from an older woman with Graves' hyperthyroidism.

CDR3 bases: TGTGCCAGCAGCCAATCATTAAGGGAGGGGGAGCTGTTTTTT. The encoded protein is CASSQSLREGELFF. The gene calls are TRBV3-1 and TRBJ2-2; a possible D gene is TRBD2 (5 bases). CDR3 length: 14 residues. Germline-derived CDR1 and CDR2 are LGHDT and YNNKEL (reference sequence). Trimming pared 2 bases from V and 8 bases from J, leaving 12 bases between.

This clonotype was picked up many times. This rearrangement joins TRBV7-9 to TRBJ2-7; 8 bases are a match to TRBD2. The CDR3 is made up of 15 amino acids. The germline gives CDR1 SEHNR, CDR2 FQNEAQ (reference sequence). The V segment lost 5 bases and the J segment 6 bases; nucleotides outside the gene matches: 12. CDR3 nucleotide sequence: TGTGCCAGCAGCAAACCGGGACTAGTGGGCCTCGAGCAGTACTTC. Its protein is CASSKPGLVGLEQYF. The entire variable domain, with the rest obtained from reference TRBV7-9 and TRBJ2-7, is as follows: DTGVSQNPRHKITKRGQNVTFRCDPISEHNRLYWYRQTLGQGPEFLTYFQNEAQLEKSRLLSDRFSAERPKGSFSTLEIQRTEQGDSAMYLCASSKPGLVGLEQYFGPGTRLTVT.

The chain carries TRBV6-1 and TRBJ2-7; 9 nucleotides agree with TRBD2. This CDR3 comprises 16 residues. From germline, CDR1 is MNHNS and CDR2 SASEGT. J was trimmed by 0 bases and V by 3 bases; bases with no gene match: 6. The CDR3 region is CASSDPGSGSSYEQYF. CDR3 nucleotide sequence: TGTGCCAGCAGTGACCCGGGTAGCGGGAGCTCCTACGAGCAGTACTTC.

The CDR3 region is CASSYPGRGNYGYTF. CDR3 sequence (DNA): TGTGCCAGCAGTTACCCTGGCAGGGGGAACTATGGCTACACCTTC. This chain links TRBV6-5 with TRBJ1-2; TRBD1 agrees at 7 bases. The CDR3 extends over 15 amino acids. Germline V gives CDR1 MNHEY, CDR2 SVGAGI. Germline trimming cut 2 bases from V and 2 bases from J; bases unmatched to any gene: 5.

Ten or more counts support this clonotype. V and J are TRBV30 and TRBJ2-7; no definite D call. Germline values: CDR1 GTSNPN, CDR2 SVGIG (reference sequence). The CDR3 totals 16 residues. Deletions cut 0 bases from V and 0 bases from J, with 15 bases between. In nucleotides, the CDR3 is TGTGCCTGGAGTGTACCAGGAGCGCAGAGCTCCTACGAGCAGTACTTC. Translated, it gives CAWSVPGAQSSYEQYF.

This clonotype has at least ten counts. The chain carries TRBV5-1 and TRBJ2-4; either TRBD1 or TRBD2 may fit D (6 bases each). Trimming cost V 0 bases and J 7 bases, with 11 bases left between them. Germline CDR1 SGHRS, CDR2 YFSETQ. The CDR3 loop spans 14 amino acids. CDR3 sequence: CASSLDGGKNIQYF. In DNA form, the CDR3 reads TGCGCCAGCAGCTTGGACGGGGGCAAGAACATTCAGTACTTC.

About this clonotype itself: A junction boundary mismatches the germline segment, possibly from a read error. V and J are TRBV27 and TRBJ2-1; 13 nucleotides match TRBD2. There are 15 residues in the CDR3. The germline V gene has CDR1 MNHEY and CDR2 SMNVEV (reference sequence). The CDR3 loop is CASSLGLAGVNEQLF. The CDR3, as DNA: TGTGCCAGCAGTTTAGGACTAGCGGGAGTCAATGAGCAGCTCTTC.

This clonotype was counted many times. The V and J genes are TRBV10-3 and TRBJ2-1; 8 bases match TRBD2. The CDR3 is made up of 16 amino acids. Germline CDR1 is ENHRY and CDR2 is SYGVKD. The V gene end was trimmed by 3 bases and the J gene end by 6 bases; junction bases not matched to a gene: 10. CDR3 nucleotides: TGTGCCATCAGTGAAAGTCCTAGCGGGCCTCCCAATGAGCAGTTCTTC. Translating gives CAISESPSGPPNEQFF.

V and J are TRBV4-2 and TRBJ2-5, with 15 nucleotides matching TRBD2. The CDR3 is made up of 18 amino acids. The J segment lost 4 bases and the V segment lost 0 bases, leaving 6 bases of the junction unmatched. Germline CDR1 LGHNA, CDR2 YNFKEQ. CDR3 DNA sequence: TGTGCCAGCAGCCAAGATCTTGCGGGACTAGCGGGAGGAGAGACCCAGTACTTC. It specifies CASSQDLAGLAGGETQYF.

This clonotype was counted ten times or more. The chain employs TRBV29-1 and TRBJ2-1; no definite D call. With 2 bases removed from V and 0 bases from J, the gap between germline ends came to 8 bases. Looked up from germline, CDR1 is SQVTM and CDR2 is ANQGSEA. The CDR3 extends over 14 amino acids. This chain's CDR3 is CSVELQSSYNEQFF. The CDR3 DNA reads TGCAGCGTTGAACTACAGAGCTCCTACAATGAGCAGTTCTTC.

This clonotype was counted many times. The chain couples TRBV18 to TRBJ2-7, with 9 bases lining up with TRBD1. This CDR3 contains 15 residues. The germline CDR1 and CDR2 sequences are KGHSH and LQKENI. Trimming at V came to 4 bases and at J to 5 bases, leaving 9 bases not matched to a gene. CDR3 nucleotide sequence: TGTGCCAGCTCACGCAACCGGGACAGGGACCACGAGCAGTACTTC. Translated, it gives CASSRNRDRDHEQYF. Full variable domain (remainder filled in from reference TRBV18 and TRBJ2-7): NAGVMQNPRHLVRRRGQEARLRCSPMKGHSHVYWYRQLPEEGLKFMVYLQKENIIDESGMPKERFSAEFPKEGPSILRIQQVVRGDSAAYFCASSRNRDRDHEQYFGPGTRLTVT.

Of note for this clonotype: A much larger clone differs by one base, so this may be a read error. V usage is TRBV7-9 and J usage is TRBJ1-2, with 11 positions matching TRBD1. There are 15 residues in the CDR3. Per the germline V gene, CDR1 is SEHNR and CDR2 is FQNEAQ (reference sequence). The CDR3 loop is CASSLGQGAGQGYAF. The CDR3 DNA reads TGTGCCAGCAGCCTCGGACAGGGGGCGGGTCAAGGCTACGCCTTC. The whole variable domain, remainder taken from reference TRBV7-9 and TRBJ1-2, is DTGVSQNPRHKITKRGQNVTFRCDPISEHNRLYWYRQTLGQGPEFLTYFQNEAQLEKSRLLSDRFSAERPKGSFSTLEIQRTEQGDSAMYLCASSLGQGAGQGYAFGSGTRLTVV.

Many counts were recorded for this clonotype. The V call is TRBV9, the J call TRBJ1-1; no definite D call. The germline V gene has CDR1 SGDLS and CDR2 YYNGEE. Trimming pared 4 bases from V and 0 bases from J, leaving 16 bases between. CDR3 length: 16 residues. CDR3 DNA sequence: TGTGCCAGCAGCTCAAGGCCCCAGGCCCTGAACACTGAAGCTTTCTTT. Protein: CASSSRPQALNTEAFF.

Written as DNA, the CDR3 is TGCAGCTTAAGCTCCTACAATGAGCAGTTCTTC. This encodes CSLSSYNEQFF. The chain joins TRBV29-1 to TRBJ2-1; no clear D gene. The germline V gene has CDR1 SQVTM and CDR2 ANQGSEA. V was pared by 8 bases and J by 0 bases, with 5 bases between. The CDR3 spans 11 residues.

This clonotype showed up many times. The chain recombines TRBV7-9 with TRBJ2-1, with TRBD1 matching 8 bases. Per the germline V gene, CDR1 is SEHNR and CDR2 is FQNEAQ (reference sequence). V lost 5 bases, J lost 0 bases, and 12 bases stayed unmatched. The CDR3 covers 18 residues. CDR3 residues: CASSLRVRTGSSYNEQFF. CDR3 nucleotide sequence: TGTGCCAGCAGCCTTAGGGTTCGGACAGGGAGCTCCTACAATGAGCAGTTCTTC.

Only a few counts were recorded for this clonotype. The rearrangement uses TRBV6-2 or TRBV6-3 and TRBJ2-5, with D perhaps TRBD1 or TRBD2 (5 bases each). This CDR3 is 14 amino acids long. Germline V gives CDR1 MNHEY, CDR2 SVGEGT. Trimming pared 6 bases from V and 4 bases from J, leaving 15 bases between. CDR3 DNA: TGTGCCAGCAGGAGCCGAGGGGTGGCAGAGACCCAGTACTTC. Translated: CASRSRGVAETQYF.

This clonotype was detected only a few times. The chain combines TRBV6-1 with TRBJ1-2; no clear D. The ends were cut back, 7 bases at V and 4 bases at J, with 7 bases in the middle. Germline loops: CDR1 MNHNS, CDR2 SASEGT. The CDR3 is made up of 11 amino acids. CDR3 region: CASMGSYGYTF. The CDR3 DNA sequence: TGTGCCAGCATGGGATCCTATGGCTACACCTTC.

This clonotype was recorded at least ten times. This chain links TRBV7-9 with TRBJ2-1, with TRBD2 matching 7 bases. This CDR3 has 15 residues. The J segment lost 2 bases and the V segment lost 4 bases, leaving 5 bases of the junction unmatched. Germline V gene sequence: CDR1 SEHNR, CDR2 FQNEAQ (reference sequence). The CDR3 nucleotides are TGTGCCAGCAGCTCTACTAGCGTCACCTACAATGAGCAGTTCTTC. Its protein is CASSSTSVTYNEQFF.